This T cell receptor (beta chain) emerged from a study of blood T cells in healthy people across ages. Primed by a sample-barcoded 5' primer and a J-beta primer mix, a second PCR proceeded for about 7 to 11 cycles. Using its own MiXCR run on the 5' RACE reads, TCRdb lists one record per CDR3 protein. The sample lists over 450,000 distinct CDR3 sequences; less than 25% were seen once. The sample was also linked to a second study, of T cells of mothers and their children.

The sample comprised blood. The clonotype was recovered from a boy aged 5-17 years in good health.

CDR3: CASSPQGERYEQYF. In nucleotides, the CDR3 is TGTGCCAGCAGCCCACAGGGTGAAAGGTACGAGCAGTACTTC. This rearrangement joins TRBV5-5 to TRBJ2-7; TRBD1 is a possible D gene (6 bases). Trimming left V 4 bases short and J 4 bases short, with 15 bases between. CDR1 and CDR2 from the germline V gene are SGHKS and YYEKEE (reference sequence). CDR3 length equals 14 residues.